This T cell receptor (beta chain) was captured in a study of blood T cell repertoires in COVID-19. Data came from immunoSEQ multiplex PCR; TCRdb stores just in-frame clones and leaves some out. The sample includes 60,000 or so clones, around 87% seen only once; the top ten take less than 7%. Sample: peripheral blood. This receptor was taken from a man in his sixties with active or convalescent COVID-19.

CDR3 loop: CASSLTRGLGNTEAFF. In nucleotides, the CDR3 is TGTGCCAGCAGCTTAACCAGGGGGCTCGGCAACACTGAAGCTTTCTTT. The chain recombines TRBV13 with TRBJ1-1; TRBD1 matches 8 bases. Germline-derived CDR1 and CDR2 are PRHDT and FYEKMQ (reference sequence). This CDR3 spans 16 amino acids. The V gene end was trimmed by 2 bases and the J gene end by 2 bases; junction bases not matched to a gene: 7.